A selection of T cell receptor beta chains follows, all from one sample in a study of T-cell reconstitution after alpha-beta-depleted transplantation in children. One entry per CDR3 protein results from TCRdb running MiXCR on the PCR reads. Of 450,000 to 600,000 distinct CDR3 sequences listed, 10% to 15% were seen once; the top ten hold 2.2%. The specimen was PBMCs, mostly from graft donor cells, collected 360 days after TCRalphabeta/CD19-depleted stem cell transplant. The receptors originated from a male patient under 18 who had a stem cell transplant for acute myeloid leukemia, so the T cells may come from the graft donor. Both conserved end residues are part of each CDR3. A D gene is named only where the DNA matches it firmly. Clone size is not always given. Where it is, it says once, few, many or a class for expanded clones.

abundance: few; v_gene: TRBV28; j_gene: TRBJ2-1; d_gene: NA; CDR3nt: TGTGCCAGCAGTCCCGTCCCACTAGCTAAGCAGTTCTTC; CDR3aa: CASSPVPLAKQFF
abundance: few; v_gene: TRBV6-2/TRBV6-3; j_gene: TRBJ2-1; d_gene: TRBD2; CDR3nt: TGTGCCAGCGGCGGGAGAGTGGGTGAGCAGTTCTTC; CDR3aa: CASGGRVGEQFF
abundance: few; v_gene: TRBV11-1; j_gene: TRBJ2-3; d_gene: TRBD2; CDR3nt: TGTGCCAGCACCGGTAGTCAGGTCGGACTAGCGGGATCAGATACGCAGTATTTT; CDR3aa: CASTGSQVGLAGSDTQYF
abundance: NA; v_gene: TRBV12-3/TRBV12-4; j_gene: TRBJ2-2; d_gene: NA; CDR3nt: TGTGCCAGCAGTTTTCGGGGGCCGGGGTACACCGGGGAGCTGTTTTTT; CDR3aa: CASSFRGPGYTGELFF
abundance: NA; v_gene: TRBV28; j_gene: TRBJ2-7; d_gene: TRBD1; CDR3nt: TGTGCCAGCAGTCTCAAGCCCCTACCGGGACAGGTAACCTACGAGCAGTACTTC; CDR3aa: CASSLKPLPGQVTYEQYF
abundance: NA; v_gene: TRBV28; j_gene: TRBJ2-4; d_gene: NA; CDR3nt: TGTGCCAGCAGTTTCTTCCCCAAAAACATTCAGTACTTC; CDR3aa: CASSFFPKNIQYF
abundance: few; v_gene: TRBV4-3; j_gene: TRBJ2-2; d_gene: TRBD2; CDR3nt: TGCGCCAGCAGCCTCCGGAGGCTAGCGGGGGGGGACACCGGGGAGCTGTTTTTT; CDR3aa: CASSLRRLAGGDTGELFF
abundance: few; v_gene: TRBV4-2; j_gene: TRBJ2-7; d_gene: NA; CDR3nt: TGTGCCAGCAGCTCGCCAGGGCCTCTCTACGAGCAGTACTTC; CDR3aa: CASSSPGPLYEQYF
abundance: NA; v_gene: TRBV29-1; j_gene: TRBJ2-1; d_gene: NA; CDR3nt: TGCAGCGTTGCGGCTTTAAATCCCAACAATGAGCAGTTCTTC; CDR3aa: CSVAALNPNNEQFF
abundance: few; v_gene: TRBV12-3/TRBV12-4; j_gene: TRBJ2-1; d_gene: NA; CDR3nt: TGTGCCAGCAGGGACTCAGGACCCCTTAACAATGAGCAGTTCTTC; CDR3aa: CASRDSGPLNNEQFF
abundance: few; v_gene: TRBV21-1; j_gene: TRBJ2-2; d_gene: NA; CDR3nt: TGTGCCAGCAGCAAAGCCGGGACTAGCGGGAGCGGGGACACCGGGGAGCTGTTTTTT; CDR3aa: CASSKAGTSGSGDTGELFF
abundance: few; v_gene: TRBV24-1; j_gene: TRBJ2-1; d_gene: TRBD1; CDR3nt: TGTGCCACCAGTGGCCTAGAGGGGGCTCATGAGCAGTTCTTC; CDR3aa: CATSGLEGAHEQFF
abundance: many; v_gene: TRBV5-6; j_gene: TRBJ2-5; d_gene: NA; CDR3nt: TGTGCCAGCAGCTTGGTTGCGGGGTACCAAGAGACCCAGTACTTC; CDR3aa: CASSLVAGYQETQYF
abundance: few; v_gene: TRBV12-3/TRBV12-4; j_gene: TRBJ2-7; d_gene: NA; CDR3nt: TGTGCCAGCAGCTTCGAAGCCTTCGAGCAGTACTTC; CDR3aa: CASSFEAFEQYF
abundance: NA; v_gene: TRBV20-1; j_gene: TRBJ2-3; d_gene: NA; CDR3nt: TGCAGTGCTAGGGGCGGGTGGATTCCGGGAGATACGCAGTATTTT; CDR3aa: CSARGGWIPGDTQYF
abundance: few; v_gene: TRBV20-1; j_gene: TRBJ2-3; d_gene: TRBD2; CDR3nt: TGCAGTGCTATCTCTAGCGGGAGTTTCACAGATACGCAGTATTTT; CDR3aa: CSAISSGSFTDTQYF
abundance: few; v_gene: TRBV7-2; j_gene: TRBJ2-1; d_gene: TRBD2; CDR3nt: TGTGCCAGCAGCTTATACCTTAGCGGGAGGAATGAGCAGTTCTTC; CDR3aa: CASSLYLSGRNEQFF
abundance: few; v_gene: TRBV27; j_gene: TRBJ1-1; d_gene: TRBD1; CDR3nt: TGTGCCAGCAGTTCCTACCCTGAGACAGGGGTAGGCACTGAAGCTTTCTTT; CDR3aa: CASSSYPETGVGTEAFF
abundance: NA; v_gene: TRBV5-5; j_gene: TRBJ2-7; d_gene: TRBD2; CDR3nt: TGTGCCAGCAGCTTGTTTCTGGGACTAGCGGGAGGAGACTACGAGCAGTACTTC; CDR3aa: CASSLFLGLAGGDYEQYF
abundance: NA; v_gene: TRBV29-1; j_gene: TRBJ2-1; d_gene: TRBD1; CDR3nt: TGCAGCGCACGGACAGGGTCGTACTACAATGAGCAGTTCTTC; CDR3aa: CSARTGSYYNEQFF
abundance: once; v_gene: TRBV7-2; j_gene: TRBJ2-7; d_gene: TRBD2; CDR3nt: TGTGCCAGCACCCCTCCCTTAGCGGGGGGAACCTACGAGCAGTACTTC; CDR3aa: CASTPPLAGGTYEQYF
abundance: few; v_gene: TRBV30; j_gene: TRBJ2-7; d_gene: TRBD2; CDR3nt: TGTGCCTGGAAACTAGCGGAGACCTACGAGCAGTACTTC; CDR3aa: CAWKLAETYEQYF
abundance: NA; v_gene: TRBV5-6; j_gene: TRBJ2-7; d_gene: TRBD1; CDR3nt: TGTGCCAGCAGCTCGACAGGGGGACTCGAGCAGTACTTC; CDR3aa: CASSSTGGLEQYF
abundance: NA; v_gene: TRBV12-3/TRBV12-4; j_gene: TRBJ2-2; d_gene: NA; CDR3nt: TGTGCCAGCAGTCCGATGTTGAATAGCCGGAACACCGGGGAGCTGTTTTTT; CDR3aa: CASSPMLNSRNTGELFF
abundance: NA; v_gene: TRBV20-1; j_gene: TRBJ2-7; d_gene: NA; CDR3nt: TGCAGTGCCCCTCCTCCGGGTAGCCCCTACGAGCAGTACTTC; CDR3aa: CSAPPPGSPYEQYF
abundance: NA; v_gene: TRBV7-3; j_gene: TRBJ2-1; d_gene: NA; CDR3nt: TGTGCCAGCAGCTTAACCCAGGGTGGGGGTTACAATGAGCAGTTCTTC; CDR3aa: CASSLTQGGGYNEQFF
abundance: many; v_gene: TRBV28; j_gene: TRBJ1-3; d_gene: TRBD1; CDR3nt: TGTGCCAGCAGCCAACGGACAGGGGGGAGCTCTGGAAACACCATATATTTT; CDR3aa: CASSQRTGGSSGNTIYF
abundance: few; v_gene: TRBV19; j_gene: TRBJ2-5; d_gene: TRBD1; CDR3nt: TGTGCCGCATCGACAGGGAGCCAAGAGACCCAGTACTTC; CDR3aa: CAASTGSQETQYF
abundance: few; v_gene: TRBV5-1; j_gene: TRBJ1-2; d_gene: NA; CDR3nt: TGCGCCAGTTGGAAGGGGCCGTTCGGTTCTAACTATGGCTACACCTTC; CDR3aa: CASWKGPFGSNYGYTF
abundance: NA; v_gene: TRBV20-1; j_gene: TRBJ2-4; d_gene: TRBD2; CDR3nt: TGCAGTGCTAGAGTCGGGCTAGCGGGAGACTCAGCTCGGGTTCAGTACTTC; CDR3aa: CSARVGLAGDSARVQYF
abundance: many; v_gene: TRBV20-1; j_gene: TRBJ2-7; d_gene: NA; CDR3nt: TGCAGTGCTAGGGACAGAGACCAGTTCTACGAGCAGTACTTC; CDR3aa: CSARDRDQFYEQYF
abundance: NA; v_gene: TRBV18; j_gene: TRBJ2-3; d_gene: NA; CDR3nt: TGTGCCAGCTCACCTCGAGCTAATCAACCACGGACAGATACGCAGTATTTT; CDR3aa: CASSPRANQPRTDTQYF
abundance: few; v_gene: TRBV14; j_gene: TRBJ2-1; d_gene: NA; CDR3nt: TGTGCCAGCAACCTTCAGGGGAGCTCCTACAATGAGCAGTTCTTC; CDR3aa: CASNLQGSSYNEQFF
abundance: NA; v_gene: TRBV28; j_gene: TRBJ1-5; d_gene: TRBD1; CDR3nt: TGTGCCAGCACCTGGACAGGGGGAAGCAATCAGCCCCAGCATTTT; CDR3aa: CASTWTGGSNQPQHF
abundance: NA; v_gene: TRBV7-2; j_gene: TRBJ1-1; d_gene: NA; CDR3nt: TGTGCCAGCAGCCCCATACCAACTGAAGCTTTCTTT; CDR3aa: CASSPIPTEAFF
abundance: few; v_gene: TRBV29-1; j_gene: TRBJ1-2; d_gene: NA; CDR3nt: TGCAGCGGGACGACGGGTTCCTATGGCTACACCTTC; CDR3aa: CSGTTGSYGYTF
abundance: few; v_gene: TRBV6-5; j_gene: TRBJ2-3; d_gene: NA; CDR3nt: TGTGCCAGCAGTTACTCGGTAGGGATGCAAGATACGCAGTATTTT; CDR3aa: CASSYSVGMQDTQYF
abundance: once; v_gene: TRBV24-1; j_gene: TRBJ2-1; d_gene: NA; CDR3nt: TGTGCCACCAGTCGTCGGGGACAGATAGCGGATGAGCAGTTCTTC; CDR3aa: CATSRRGQIADEQFF
abundance: NA; v_gene: TRBV29-1; j_gene: TRBJ2-1; d_gene: TRBD2; CDR3nt: TGCAGCGCTCATCCGGATGTGGGACTACCCAATGAGCAGTTCTTC; CDR3aa: CSAHPDVGLPNEQFF
abundance: NA; v_gene: TRBV20-1; j_gene: TRBJ2-5; d_gene: TRBD2; CDR3nt: TGCAGTGCTAGAGTCCTACTAGCGGGGACCCAAGAGACCCAGTACTTC; CDR3aa: CSARVLLAGTQETQYF
abundance: few; v_gene: TRBV20-1; j_gene: TRBJ2-6; d_gene: NA; CDR3nt: TGCAGTGCTAGAGATCCTGGGACCCAACCACCTGGGGCCAACGTCCTGACTTTC; CDR3aa: CSARDPGTQPPGANVLTF
abundance: many; v_gene: TRBV12-3/TRBV12-4; j_gene: TRBJ1-1; d_gene: NA; CDR3nt: TGTGCCAGCACCCGCACAGGCGTGGTGAACACTGAAGCTTTCTTT; CDR3aa: CASTRTGVVNTEAFF
abundance: few; v_gene: TRBV3-1; j_gene: TRBJ2-1; d_gene: NA; CDR3nt: TGTGCCAGCAGCCCTTGGCAGAACAATGAGCAGTTCTTC; CDR3aa: CASSPWQNNEQFF
abundance: many; v_gene: TRBV20-1; j_gene: TRBJ1-5; d_gene: NA; CDR3nt: TGCAGTGCTATATTTGTGGGCAATCAGCCCCAGCATTTT; CDR3aa: CSAIFVGNQPQHF
abundance: NA; v_gene: TRBV7-8; j_gene: TRBJ2-7; d_gene: NA; CDR3nt: TGTGCCAGCAGCTTAAGGCGCCCTTTAGACAGTCCTTACGAGCAGTACTTC; CDR3aa: CASSLRRPLDSPYEQYF
abundance: NA; v_gene: TRBV7-3; j_gene: TRBJ2-1; d_gene: TRBD2; CDR3nt: TGTGCCAGCAGCTTATTCGCGGGAGGTGGTGAGCAGTTCTTC; CDR3aa: CASSLFAGGGEQFF
abundance: many; v_gene: TRBV24-1; j_gene: TRBJ2-1; d_gene: NA; CDR3nt: TGTGCCACCAGTGACCAGGGGTACTCCTACAATGAGCAGTTCTTC; CDR3aa: CATSDQGYSYNEQFF
abundance: NA; v_gene: TRBV11-1; j_gene: TRBJ2-1; d_gene: TRBD2; CDR3nt: TGTGCCATCTGGGGATCGGCAGAGCGGGAGGGCCTGGGCAATGAGCAGTTCTTC; CDR3aa: CAIWGSAEREGLGNEQFF
abundance: many; v_gene: TRBV6-1; j_gene: TRBJ2-2; d_gene: TRBD1; CDR3nt: TGTGCCAGCAGCCGACGACAGGGCACCGGGGAGCTGTTTTTT; CDR3aa: CASSRRQGTGELFF
abundance: few; v_gene: TRBV7-3; j_gene: TRBJ1-1; d_gene: NA; CDR3nt: TGTGCCAGCAGTCACGCGAAGGGGCCGGACACTGAAGCTTTCTTT; CDR3aa: CASSHAKGPDTEAFF
abundance: NA; v_gene: TRBV20-1; j_gene: TRBJ2-7; d_gene: TRBD2; CDR3nt: TGCAGTGCTAGAGAGACTAGCGGAGGGGAGCAGTACTTC; CDR3aa: CSARETSGGEQYF
abundance: NA; v_gene: TRBV9; j_gene: TRBJ2-7; d_gene: NA; CDR3nt: TGTGCCAGCAGCGTAGCTTCTTTAAGTTACGAGCAGTACTTC; CDR3aa: CASSVASLSYEQYF
abundance: few; v_gene: TRBV2; j_gene: TRBJ2-3; d_gene: NA; CDR3nt: TGTGCCAGCACCCAACCGGGACAAGGTTCTCGATCGCAGTATTTT; CDR3aa: CASTQPGQGSRSQYF
abundance: NA; v_gene: TRBV29-1; j_gene: TRBJ2-1; d_gene: TRBD1; CDR3nt: TGCAGCGTTCTCGGGACGACAGGGATGATACACGAGCAGTTCTTC; CDR3aa: CSVLGTTGMIHEQFF
abundance: few; v_gene: TRBV4-3; j_gene: TRBJ2-1; d_gene: NA; CDR3nt: TGCGCCAGCAGCCAAGATTGGAGGGGGGGGGCCGACAATGAGCAGTTCTTC; CDR3aa: CASSQDWRGGADNEQFF